The present entry profiles one T cell receptor beta chain with its context. It was with unique molecular identifiers that the TCRbeta library was prepared. TCRdb processed the PCR reads anew with MiXCR; each CDR3 protein has one entry. Among approximately 350,000 distinct CDR3 sequences listed, 10% were seen once. This entry comes from a study of T-cell reconstitution after alpha-beta-depleted transplantation in children. V dropped 4 bases and J dropped 3 bases, with 9 bases sitting between them. Looked up from germline, CDR1 is SGHTA and CDR2 is FQGTGA. The CDR3 contains 14 residues. The V gene is TRBV7-3, the J gene TRBJ2-2; D possibly corresponds to TRBD1 (6 bases). The sequenced sample was PBMCs from the stem cell graft donor, obtained from the stem cell graft. This receptor was taken from a human donor who donated a stem cell graft to a child with acute lymphoblastic leukemia. For the CDR3, the DNA is TGTGCCAGCAGCTCATACAGGGACACCGGGGAGCTGTTTTTT. Protein sequence: CASSSYRDTGELFF.